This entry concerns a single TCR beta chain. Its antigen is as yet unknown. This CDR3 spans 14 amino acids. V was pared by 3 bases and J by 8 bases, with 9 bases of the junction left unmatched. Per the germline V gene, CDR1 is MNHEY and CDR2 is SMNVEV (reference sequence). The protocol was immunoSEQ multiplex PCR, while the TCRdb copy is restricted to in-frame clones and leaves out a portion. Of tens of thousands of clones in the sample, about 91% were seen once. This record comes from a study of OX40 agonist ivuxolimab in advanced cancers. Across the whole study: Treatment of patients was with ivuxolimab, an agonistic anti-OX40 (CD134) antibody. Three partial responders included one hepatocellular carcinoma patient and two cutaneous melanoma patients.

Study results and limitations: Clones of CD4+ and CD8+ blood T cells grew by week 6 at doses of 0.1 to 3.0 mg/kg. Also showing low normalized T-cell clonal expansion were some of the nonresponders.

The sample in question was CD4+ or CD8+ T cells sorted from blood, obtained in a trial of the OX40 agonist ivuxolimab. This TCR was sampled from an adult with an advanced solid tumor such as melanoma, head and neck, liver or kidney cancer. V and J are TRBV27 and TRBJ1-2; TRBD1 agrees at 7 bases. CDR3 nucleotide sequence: TGTGCCAGCAGTTTTAGAGAGGGGGCGGGCGGCTACACCTTC. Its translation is CASSFREGAGGYTF.